This TCR beta chain was observed in a study of blood T cell repertoires in COVID-19. Study overall: Acute and convalescent COVID-19 specimens originated in the United States, Italy and Spain. T cells, B-cell-depleted T cells, or PBMCs provided the cDNA or gDNA that served as material.

Repertoires were generated with immunoSEQ multiplex PCR, while TCRdb's copy carries only in-frame clones and drops some. The repertoire holds 85,000 to 120,000 clones, with roughly nine tenths as singletons. Trimming removed 5 bases at V and 1 base at J, with 18 bases between. CDR3 length: 16 residues. CDR1 ENHRY and CDR2 SYGVKD come from the germline V gene. The specimen was peripheral blood. This rearrangement joins TRBV10-3 to TRBJ2-7; possibly TRBD1 for D (6 bases). The receptor's source is a man between 45 and 60 years old with active COVID-19. The CDR3 here is CAISSTGTQGSYEQYF. The CDR3 region has the DNA TGTGCCATCAGTTCGACAGGTACACAGGGTTCCTACGAGCAGTACTTC.